This T cell receptor beta chain derives from a study of blood T cells in healthy people across ages. The use of a sample-barcoded 5' primer and a J-beta primer mix characterized a second PCR of roughly 7 to 12 cycles. One entry per CDR3 protein, called by TCRdb with MiXCR from the 5' RACE reads. The sample holds around 520,000 distinct CDR3 sequences, 27% seen once. V lost 0 bases, J lost 0 bases, and 18 bases lay in between. Germline V gene sequence: CDR1 DFQATT, CDR2 SNEGSKA (reference sequence). This CDR3 is built from 18 residues. Separately, the same data were catalogued under a study of T cells of mothers and their children. That publication notes: RNA was extracted, and all of it went into cDNA synthesis at about 1.4 ug per 15 ul.

The sequence derives from a boy younger than 10 in good health. Sequenced: blood. V and J are TRBV20-1 and TRBJ2-1; perhaps D is TRBD1 or TRBD2 (5 bases each). In nucleotides, the CDR3 is TGCAGTGCTAGAGATCCGAGGGGATTGAGGAGCTCCTACAATGAGCAGTTCTTC. Translated: CSARDPRGLRSSYNEQFF.